A selection of T cell receptor beta chains follows, all from one sample in a study of blood T cell repertoires in COVID-19. Clones were sequenced by immunoSEQ multiplex PCR, and TCRdb holds only the in-frame ones, with some missing. The repertoire holds 90,000 to 130,000 clones, with approximately 90% as singletons. The material sequenced was peripheral blood. The receptors were gathered from a woman aged 45 to 65 with acute or convalescent COVID-19. Each CDR3 is given without its conserved first and last residue. Fields, in order: J gene, V gene, CDR3 protein.

>TRBJ1-5|TRBV6-5
ASTRDRGGNQPQH
>TRBJ1-4|TRBV6-5
ASSIRQGDQLF
>TRBJ1-1|TRBV5-1
ASSLSGLRTEAF
>TRBJ2-7|TRBV11-2
ASSFTSGGYEQY
>TRBJ2-1|TRBV28
ASSLGLGLAVNEQF
>TRBJ2-7|TRBV6-5
ASSDSGQGAREQY
>TRBJ2-7|TRBV19
ASSSNGPRTGVRDEQY
>TRBJ2-1|TRBV3-1/TRBV3-2
ASSRLAGSYNEQF
>TRBJ1-4|TRBV28
ASSSSEKLF
>TRBJ2-5|TRBV18
ASSPVPTQETQY
>TRBJ1-5|TRBV5-5
ASSASTGDRNQPQH
>TRBJ1-1|TRBV6-5
ASSPRQIMNTEAF
>TRBJ1-2|TRBV9
ASSARGDYT
>TRBJ1-1|TRBV5-1
ASGRQGLTEAF
>TRBJ1-6|TRBV6-5
ASSYEALRNSPLH
>TRBJ2-2|TRBV7-6
ASSLGGQGETGELF
>TRBJ2-6|TRBV24-1
ATSATGFSGANVLT
>TRBJ2-7|TRBV7-2
ASSLKADSYEQY
>TRBJ2-5|TRBV5-5
ASSSGGLAGAQETQY
>TRBJ2-1|TRBV6-5
ASSYSIGGSYNEQF
>TRBJ2-1|TRBV19
ASRGTGGVYNEQF
>TRBJ2-1|TRBV19
ASRGRQGSFSDEQF
>TRBJ1-6|TRBV20-1
SASGLSLH
>TRBJ2-2|TRBV7-6
ASSQGRDIPNTGELF
>TRBJ2-1|TRBV3-1/TRBV3-2
ASSRGTSSNNEQF
>TRBJ2-5|TRBV24-1
ATSDSGTSGSSETQY
>TRBJ1-5|TRBV4-1
ASSQEAGGGNQPQH
>TRBJ1-1|TRBV3-1/TRBV3-2
ASSQDGGWTEAF
>TRBJ2-3|TRBV9
ASRGQTFSTDTQY
>TRBJ2-1|TRBV24-1
ATSDPRTSGSSSYNEQF
>TRBJ1-1|TRBV7-9
ASSRSGNTEAF
>TRBJ2-7|TRBV5-1
ASSLVTAGGYEQY
>TRBJ1-2|TRBV2
ASSRDRSSPNYGYT
>TRBJ1-1|TRBV7-2
ASSVGTGLEAF
>TRBJ2-7|TRBV5-1
ASSWGTGDYEQY
>TRBJ2-6|TRBV7-9
ASSLVSGLLSGANVLT
>TRBJ2-3|TRBV7-2
ASSSGGGWDTQY
>TRBJ1-3|TRBV19
ASSLKSRPGNTIY
>TRBJ2-1|TRBV19
ASSSSGRVRSNEQF
>TRBJ2-3|TRBV14
ASSQTAGGSTDTQY
>TRBJ1-5|TRBV30
AWSGDRDQPQH
>TRBJ2-4|TRBV5-1
ASSGVVS
>TRBJ2-7|TRBV3-1/TRBV3-2
ASSLLESDEQY
>TRBJ2-1|TRBV11-2
ASSLGSIASGSNEQF
>TRBJ2-7|TRBV10-1
ASSEDGTGNEQY
>TRBJ2-7|TRBV2
ASRVTSGLAGAYEQY
>TRBJ2-1|TRBV12-3/TRBV12-4
ASSSSGDNEQF
>TRBJ2-7|TRBV7-7
ASSPGSGRGHEQY
>TRBJ2-7|TRBV7-9
ASSLGSGYEQY
>TRBJ1-1|TRBV11-2
ASSLWGAEAF
>TRBJ1-4|TRBV25-1
ASSEYLGATNEKLF
>TRBJ1-5|TRBV19
ASRKGAGTGDSNQPQH
>TRBJ1-5|TRBV7-2
ASSLRVDQPQH
>TRBJ2-7|TRBV30
AVAGGQLEQY
>TRBJ1-5|TRBV6-1
ASSELGAGNQPQH
>TRBJ2-2|TRBV7-6
ASSLAPQGANTGELF
>TRBJ2-3|TRBV2
ASKRTSGIRTDTQY